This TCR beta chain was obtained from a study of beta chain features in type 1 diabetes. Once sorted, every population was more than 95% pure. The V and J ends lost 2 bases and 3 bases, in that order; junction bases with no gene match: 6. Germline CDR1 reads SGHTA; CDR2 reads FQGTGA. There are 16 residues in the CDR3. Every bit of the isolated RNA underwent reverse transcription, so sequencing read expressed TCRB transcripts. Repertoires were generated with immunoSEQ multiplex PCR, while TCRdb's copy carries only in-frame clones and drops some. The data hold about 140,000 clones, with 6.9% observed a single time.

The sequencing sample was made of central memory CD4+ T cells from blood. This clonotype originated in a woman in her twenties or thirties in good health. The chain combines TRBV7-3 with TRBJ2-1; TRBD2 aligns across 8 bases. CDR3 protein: CASSLGSGIGYNEQFF. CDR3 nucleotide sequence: TGTGCCAGCAGCTTAGGTAGCGGGATAGGCTACAATGAGCAGTTCTTC.